The 5 T cell receptor beta chains listed next were all sequenced from one sample in a study of T cell repertoires in cytomegalovirus infection. TCRdb reprocessed the reads with MiXCR, giving one entry per CDR3 protein. The sample records a few hundred thousand distinct CDR3 sequences, roughly a sixth being singletons. Source material: PBMCs. These receptors all stem from a human donor in good health (CMV status not recorded). Some clones in this sample may be carry-over from other donors' samples.

The chain uses TRBV27 and TRBJ1-2; D remains unclear. From germline, CDR1 is MNHEY and CDR2 SMNVEV (reference sequence). The CDR3 has 13 residues. V was clipped by 5 bases and J by 5 bases, with 12 bases between them. The CDR3 is CASSPGRSYGYTF. CDR3 in DNA: TGTGCCAGCAGTCCCGGACGGTCATATGGCTACACCTTC.

This clonotype was seen only a few times. The chain combines TRBV27 with TRBJ2-5; 10 nucleotides match TRBD2. The CDR3 runs 14 residues. CDR1 and CDR2 from the germline V gene are MNHEY and SMNVEV (reference sequence). J lost 7 bases, V lost 4 bases, and 6 bases had no gene match. CDR3 nucleotides: TGTGCCAGCAGTTCCAGCGGGGGGGCTGTGACCCAGTACTTC. This sequence encodes CASSSSGGAVTQYF.

This clonotype appeared many times. This chain uses TRBV4-3 with TRBJ2-1; no clear D gene. This CDR3 has 15 residues. Between the trimmed V and J ends, which lost 0 bases and 0 bases, there was a span of 6 bases. The germline gives CDR1 LGHNA, CDR2 YSLEER. CDR3 coding DNA: TGCGCCAGCAGCCAAGACAGAACCTCCTACAATGAGCAGTTCTTC. This sequence encodes CASSQDRTSYNEQFF.

The V call is TRBV20-1, the J call TRBJ1-1; 8 positions match TRBD1. This CDR3 is 13 amino acids long. The germline gives CDR1 DFQATT, CDR2 SNEGSKA (reference sequence). As DNA, the CDR3 is TGCAGGGCATTCGGACAGGGCCTTTATGAAGCTTTCTTT. It specifies CRAFGQGLYEAFF.

This chain connects TRBV20-1 to TRBJ1-5; D is unresolved. This CDR3 spans 12 amino acids. V was pared by 6 bases and J by 7 bases, with 13 bases between. CDR1 and CDR2 (germline): DFQATT, SNEGSKA (reference sequence). The CDR3 loop reads CSAVGSQQPQHF. As DNA, the CDR3 is TGCAGTGCCGTAGGGTCCCAGCAGCCCCAGCATTTT.